These 11 T cell receptor beta chains were sequenced from one sample in a study of graft-versus-host responses after intestinal transplantation. From the graft tissue, intraepithelial and lamina propria lymphocytes were released through processing. The repertoire was sequenced with immunoSEQ multiplex PCR; TCRdb's copy has only in-frame clones and lacks some. The table has around 15,000 clones, 75% to 85% seen once; the top ten hold approximately 18%. Sequenced here: ileum tissue, sampled roughly 3.5 months after intestinal transplant. The receptors come from a human patient who received an intestinal transplant, so some T cells may come from the graft donor.

The chain links TRBV11-2 to TRBJ2-7; 7 nucleotides align to TRBD2. The germline gives CDR1 SGHAT, CDR2 FQNNGV. Germline trimming cut 3 bases from V and 6 bases from J; bases unmatched to any gene: 2. The CDR3 runs to 12 residues. The CDR3 nucleotides are TGTGCCAGCAGCTTGGGGAGGGTCGAGCAGTACTTC. It translates to CASSLGRVEQYF.

This chain links TRBV10-1 with TRBJ1-5; possibly TRBD1 for D (5 bases). Germline loops: CDR1 WNHNN, CDR2 SYGVQD (reference sequence). Trimming took 10 bases from V and 7 from J, leaving 14 bases between them. This CDR3 contains 12 residues. In nucleotides, the CDR3 is TGCGCCACCAAGCTCCGGGGGCAGCCCCAGCATTTT. Its protein is CATKLRGQPQHF.

The chain recombines TRBV10-2 with TRBJ2-2; 7 bases align to TRBD2. With V trimmed by 4 bases and J by 3 bases, 8 bases remained unmatched. This CDR3 spans 16 amino acids. Germline V gene sequence: CDR1 WSHSY, CDR2 SAAADI. As DNA, the CDR3 is TGCGCCAGCAGTGGGGACTACCCCTCATACACCGGGGAGCTGTTTTTT. This translates into CASSGDYPSYTGELFF.

This clone was seen only once. V usage is TRBV27 and J usage is TRBJ2-5; the D gene is possibly TRBD1 (5 bases). V was clipped by 1 base and J by 9 bases, with 21 bases between them. The CDR3 extends over 16 amino acids. Germline CDR1 reads MNHEY; CDR2 reads SMNVEV (reference sequence). CDR3 in amino acids: CASSLFVGAVVMAQYF. CDR3 nucleotides: TGTGCCAGCAGTTTATTCGTAGGGGCGGTGGTTATGGCCCAGTACTTC.

This sequence joins TRBV6-8 and TRBJ2-1; D remains ambiguous. The CDR3 totals 11 residues. Trimming stripped 9 bases from V and 9 bases from J, with 12 bases between. The germline V gene has CDR1 MNHGY and CDR2 SAAAGT. CDR3 sequence reads: CASERWIEQFF. DNA of the CDR3: TGTGCCAGTGAAAGGTGGATTGAGCAGTTCTTC.

The gene calls are TRBV12-5 and TRBJ1-5; D uncertain. Trimming removed 1 base at V and 4 bases at J, with 2 bases between. CDR1 LGHNT and CDR2 FRNRAP come from the germline V gene. The CDR3 consists of 12 residues. The CDR3 loop is CASGLANQPQHF. The CDR3 DNA reads TGTGCTAGTGGTTTGGCAAATCAGCCCCAGCATTTT.

J is TRBJ2-2 and V is TRBV2; D gene unclear. Germline CDR1 and CDR2: SNHLY and FYNNEI. Trimming took 5 bases from V and 5 from J, leaving 6 bases between them. CDR3 length equals 12 residues. CDR3 in amino acids: CASSTTTGELFF. CDR3 bases: TGTGCCAGCAGTACTACAACCGGGGAGCTGTTTTTT. Looking up the rest from reference TRBV2 and TRBJ2-2 gives the full variable domain: EPEVTQTPSHQVTQMGQEVILRCVPISNHLYFYWYRQILGQKVEFLVSFYNNEISEKSEIFDDQFSVERPDGSNFTLKIRSTKLEDSAMYFCASSTTTGELFFGEGSRLTVL.

This clone has a handful of counts. The chain joins TRBV6-6 to TRBJ2-3, with TRBD2 identical over 7 bases. Trimming took 5 bases from V and 4 from J; bases not matched to a gene: 6. Germline V gene data show CDR1 as MNHNY and CDR2 as SVGAGI (reference sequence). This CDR3 is built from 14 residues. As DNA, the CDR3 is TGTGCCAGCAGTCTTACTAGCGACCCAGATACGCAGTATTTT. Translated, it gives CASSLTSDPDTQYF.

As DNA, the CDR3 is TGTGCCAGCAGTCGACAGCTAGCCAAAAACATTCAGTACTTC. Its translation: CASSRQLAKNIQYF. The rearrangement joins TRBV2 to TRBJ2-4; perhaps TRBD1 as D (5 bases). The CDR3 loop spans 14 amino acids. CDR1 is SNHLY, CDR2 FYNNEI, per germline. Between the trimmed V and J ends, which lost 5 bases and 0 bases, there was a span of 8 bases.

The V and J genes are TRBV4-1 and TRBJ2-3, with TRBD2 matching over 10 bases. With V trimmed by 4 bases and J by 6 bases, 13 bases remained unmatched. There are 17 residues in the CDR3. Germline V gene lookup returns CDR1 MGHRA and CDR2 YSYEKL. DNA of the CDR3: TGCGCCAGCAGCCCCCTACCTTTAGCGGGGGGTGGGGATACGCAGTATTTT. This sequence encodes CASSPLPLAGGGDTQYF.

The chain uses TRBV15 and TRBJ1-1; D gene ambiguous. Germline values: CDR1 LNHNV, CDR2 YYDKDF (reference sequence). V shed 3 bases and J shed 6 bases, with 17 bases lying between them. The CDR3 contains 15 residues. The CDR3 DNA follows: TGTGCCACCAGCAGGATTCGAGGGTGGCGGTCTGAAGCTTTCTTT. It is translated as CATSRIRGWRSEAFF.